This T cell receptor beta chain was identified in a study of patients and donors after allogeneic stem cell transplantation (dated by TCRdb to about 2020). In its sample, this clonotype was seen a few times. The target of this receptor is not known. Base qualities are not recorded, but no much larger clone differs from it by a single base. The CDR3 runs 13 amino acids, cysteine and phenylalanine included. Only CDR3 DNA remains: 39 bases, in frame from the first base. The junction carries 10 bases between V and J, which are trimmed by 3 bases and 3 bases respectively. The germline V gene (reference sequence) yields DFQATT for CDR1 and SNEGSKA for CDR2. Libraries were built with RT-PCR. Sequencing instrument: NextSeq 550. The public reads were run again by TCRdb, first through fastp at Q25 and then through MiXCR, and only productive beta chains were kept. Duplicate CDR3 protein sequences are folded into a single record with the most common DNA and genes. This sample comprises about 72,000 distinct CDR3 sequences, more than 25% of them detected only once. 26% of the sample is in the top ten clones.

This sequence was found in a human donor who was either an allogeneic HSCT recipient or a stem cell or donor lymphocyte infusion donor (not recorded which). It is not recorded whose cells these are; they may come from a transplant donor. The rearrangement combines TRBV20-1 with TRBJ2-3, and TRBD1 may be the D gene, going by 6 matching bases. Sample: blood, either unsorted or a sorted T cell fraction (not recorded which). The DNA sequence is as follows: TGCAGTGCTAGTGCAGGGGCGACAGATACGCAGTATTTT. Its translation reads: CSASAGATDTQYF.